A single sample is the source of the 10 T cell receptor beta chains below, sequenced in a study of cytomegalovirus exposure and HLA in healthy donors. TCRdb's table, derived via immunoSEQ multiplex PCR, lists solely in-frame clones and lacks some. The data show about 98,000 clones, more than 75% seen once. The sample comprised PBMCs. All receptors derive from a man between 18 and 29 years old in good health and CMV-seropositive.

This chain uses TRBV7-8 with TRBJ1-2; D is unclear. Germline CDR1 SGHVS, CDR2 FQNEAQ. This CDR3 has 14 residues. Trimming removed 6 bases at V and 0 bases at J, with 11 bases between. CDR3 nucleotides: TGTGCCAGCAGACCGGCTGGAGCTAACTATGGCTACACCTTC. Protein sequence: CASRPAGANYGYTF.

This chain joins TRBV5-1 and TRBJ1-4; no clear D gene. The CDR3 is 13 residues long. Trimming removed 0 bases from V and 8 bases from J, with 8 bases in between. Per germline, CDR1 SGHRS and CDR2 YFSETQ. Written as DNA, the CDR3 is TGCGCCAGCAGCTTGGTAGGCAGGGAAAAACTGTTTTTT. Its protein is CASSLVGREKLFF.

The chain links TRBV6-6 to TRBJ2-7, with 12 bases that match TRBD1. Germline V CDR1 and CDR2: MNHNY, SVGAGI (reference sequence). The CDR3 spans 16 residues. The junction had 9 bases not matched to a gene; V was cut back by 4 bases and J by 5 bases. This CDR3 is CASSSKPGQGANEQYF. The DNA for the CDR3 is TGTGCCAGCAGTTCAAAACCGGGACAGGGGGCCAACGAGCAGTACTTC.

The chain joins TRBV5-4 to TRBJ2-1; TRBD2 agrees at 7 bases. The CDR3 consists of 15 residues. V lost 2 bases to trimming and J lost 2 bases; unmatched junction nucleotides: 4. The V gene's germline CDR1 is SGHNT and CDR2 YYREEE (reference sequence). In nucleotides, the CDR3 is TGTGCCAGCAGCTTCGGAACTAGCGCCTACAATGAGCAGTTCTTC. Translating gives CASSFGTSAYNEQFF.

This CDR3 is CASSLFQENTEAFF. In nucleotides, the CDR3 is TGTGCCAGCAGCTTATTTCAGGAGAACACTGAAGCTTTCTTT. This chain uses TRBV7-2 with TRBJ1-1; D gene unclear. This CDR3 spans 14 amino acids. Deletions cut 2 bases from V and 1 base from J, with 8 bases between. In germline, CDR1 is SGHTA, CDR2 FQGNSA.

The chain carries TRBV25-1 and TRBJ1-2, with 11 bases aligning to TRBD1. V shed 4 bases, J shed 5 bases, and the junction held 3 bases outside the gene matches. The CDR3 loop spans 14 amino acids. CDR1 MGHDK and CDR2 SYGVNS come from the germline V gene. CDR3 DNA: TGTGCCAGCAGTGGGACAGGGGGCAGGTATGGCTACACCTTC. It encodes CASSGTGGRYGYTF.

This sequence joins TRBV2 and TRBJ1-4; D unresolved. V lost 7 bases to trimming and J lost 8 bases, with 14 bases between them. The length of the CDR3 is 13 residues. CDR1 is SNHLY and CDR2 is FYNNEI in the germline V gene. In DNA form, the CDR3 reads TGTGCCAGCATTCGGGAGCACAAGGAAAAACTGTTTTTT. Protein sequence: CASIREHKEKLFF.

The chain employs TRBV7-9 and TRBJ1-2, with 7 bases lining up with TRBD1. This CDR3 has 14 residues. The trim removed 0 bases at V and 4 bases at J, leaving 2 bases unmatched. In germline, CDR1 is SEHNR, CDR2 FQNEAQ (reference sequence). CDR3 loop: CASSLARQGYGYTF. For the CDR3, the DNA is TGTGCCAGCAGCTTAGCCAGACAGGGCTATGGCTACACCTTC.

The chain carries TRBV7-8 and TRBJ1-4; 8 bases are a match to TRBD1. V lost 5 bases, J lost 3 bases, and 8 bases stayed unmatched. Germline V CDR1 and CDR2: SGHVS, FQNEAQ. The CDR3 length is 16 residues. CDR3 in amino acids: CASSPRQGRANEKLFF. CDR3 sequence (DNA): TGTGCCAGCAGCCCAAGACAGGGGAGGGCTAATGAAAAACTGTTTTTT.

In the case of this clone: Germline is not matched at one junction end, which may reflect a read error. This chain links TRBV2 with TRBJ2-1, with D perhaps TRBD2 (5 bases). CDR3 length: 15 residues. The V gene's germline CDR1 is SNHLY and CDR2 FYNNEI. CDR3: CASREGLPTNNEQFF. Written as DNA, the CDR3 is TGTGCCAGCAGGGAAGGACTCCCTACCAACAATGAGCAGTTCTTC.